These 12 T cell receptor beta chains share one sample of origin, sequenced in a study of CD8 T cells in Susac syndrome. An input of about 0.45 to 1 ug of RNA was subjected to reverse transcription using random hexamers. TCRdb redid the calling of the immunoSEQ multiplex PCR reads with MiXCR, one entry per CDR3 protein. The table records more than 100,000 distinct CDR3 sequences, more than 90% of them present only once. Sequenced: CD4+ T cells from PBMCs. The receptors were sampled from a human donor in good health.

The chain combines TRBV6-5 with TRBJ1-5, with 8 bases matching TRBD1. The CDR3 has 19 residues. Germline V gives CDR1 MNHEY, CDR2 SVGAGI. V lost 0 bases and J lost 4; bases outside the gene matches: 14. The CDR3 DNA follows: TGTGCCAGCAGTTACTCCATACAGGGGGGGGGAGGAGGAAATCAGCCCCAGCATTTT. Protein sequence: CASSYSIQGGGGGNQPQHF.

The chain carries TRBV30 and TRBJ2-1, with 8 bases that match TRBD2. CDR3 length equals 14 residues. V shed 2 bases, J shed 0 bases, and the junction held 0 bases outside the gene matches. Germline V gene sequence: CDR1 GTSNPN, CDR2 SVGIG (reference sequence). The CDR3 is CAWSSGSSYNEQFF. In DNA form, the CDR3 reads TGTGCCTGGAGTAGCGGGAGCTCCTACAATGAGCAGTTCTTC. Full variable domain (outside the CDR3, taken from reference TRBV30 and TRBJ2-1): SQTIHQWPATLVQPVGSPLSLECTVEGTSNPNLYWYRQAAGRGLQLLFYSVGIGQISSEVPQNLSASRPQDRQFILSSKKLLLSDSGFYLCAWSSGSSYNEQFFGPGTRLTVL.

This chain uses TRBV3-1 with TRBJ2-7; tentatively, D is TRBD1 (6 bases). Between the trimmed V and J ends, which lost 0 bases and 7 bases, there was a span of 13 bases. Germline V gene sequence: CDR1 LGHDT, CDR2 YNNKEL (reference sequence). This CDR3 has 14 amino acids. CDR3 amino acids: CASSQEDRQVEQYF. The DNA of the CDR3 is TGTGCCAGCAGCCAAGAAGATCGACAGGTTGAGCAGTACTTC.

This rearrangement joins TRBV20-1 to TRBJ1-2; no clear D. Germline V CDR1 and CDR2: DFQATT, SNEGSKA (reference sequence). Deletions cut 4 bases from V and 0 bases from J, with 9 bases between. There are 13 residues in the CDR3. The CDR3 DNA reads as TGCAGTGCTACGGACGGTTCTAACTATGGCTACACCTTC. This codes for CSATDGSNYGYTF.

The V call is TRBV5-4, the J call TRBJ2-3; 14 bases are shared with TRBD2. CDR3 length: 16 amino acids. With 4 bases clipped from V and 6 bases from J, the junction kept 7 bases outside the gene matches. Germline assignment: CDR1 SGHNT and CDR2 YYREEE (reference sequence). The CDR3 coding sequence is TGTGCCAGCAGCCCTAAGACTAGCGGGAGGGGGGATACGCAGTATTTT. This translates into CASSPKTSGRGDTQYF.

This clonotype appeared a single time. This chain connects TRBV12-3 or TRBV12-4 to TRBJ2-1; 9 positions match TRBD2. V shed 6 bases, J shed 9 bases, and the junction held 12 bases outside the gene matches. The CDR3 spans 15 residues. CDR3 amino acids: CASRNSGSPMGEQFF. The CDR3 nucleotides are TGTGCCAGCAGAAATAGCGGGAGCCCTATGGGTGAGCAGTTCTTC.

V is TRBV4-1 and J is TRBJ2-3; D ambiguous. Germline loops: CDR1 MGHRA, CDR2 YSYEKL. Trimming pared 1 base from V and 6 bases from J, leaving 8 bases between. CDR3 length: 13 amino acids. This CDR3 is CASSQVSPDTQYF. The CDR3 DNA is TGCGCCAGCAGCCAAGTTAGTCCGGATACGCAGTATTTT.

J is TRBJ2-1 and V is TRBV7-2; 13 bases are a match to TRBD2. The CDR3 spans 15 residues. Germline V CDR1 and CDR2: SGHTA, FQGNSA. Losses at the gene ends were 6 bases for V and 6 bases for J; bases not matched to a gene: 5. This CDR3 is CASSVWTSGSNEQFF. DNA for the CDR3: TGTGCCAGCAGTGTCTGGACTAGCGGGAGCAATGAGCAGTTCTTC.

The chain carries TRBV19 and TRBJ2-5; 7 bases agree with TRBD1. CDR1 is LNHDA, CDR2 SQIVND, per germline (reference sequence). Trimming removed 5 bases from V and 1 base from J; junction bases left unmatched: 7. This CDR3 is 15 amino acids long. CDR3 sequence: CASSPRDSTQETQYF. CDR3 sequence (DNA): TGTGCCAGTAGTCCCCGGGACAGCACCCAAGAGACCCAGTACTTC. Full variable domain (missing parts from reference TRBV19 and TRBJ2-5): DGGITQSPKYLFRKEGQNVTLSCEQNLNHDAMYWYRQDPGQGLRLIYYSQIVNDFQKGDIAEGYSVSREKKESFPLTVTSAQKNPTAFYLCASSPRDSTQETQYFGPGTRLLVL.

This clonotype was observed once. V usage is TRBV9 and J usage is TRBJ2-1; TRBD2 matches 10 bases. Germline trimming cut 0 bases from V and 8 bases from J; bases unmatched to any gene: 8. Germline V CDR1 and CDR2: SGDLS, YYNGEE. The CDR3 is 16 residues long. The chain's CDR3 is CASSVATSGVIDEQFF. CDR3 DNA sequence: TGTGCCAGCAGCGTAGCAACTAGCGGGGTCATCGATGAGCAGTTCTTC.

The chain links TRBV3-1 to TRBJ1-1, with D hard to call. CDR3 length: 13 residues. The germline gives CDR1 LGHDT, CDR2 YNNKEL (reference sequence). Trimming removed 6 bases at V and 10 bases at J, with 18 bases between. Written as DNA, the CDR3 is TGTGCCAGCAGTCCGCCTTCGCAGCAGGCAGCTTTCTTT. It yields the protein CASSPPSQQAAFF.

The J gene is TRBJ1-3, the V gene TRBV7-2; D might be TRBD1 (5 bases). Trimming cost V 5 bases and J 0 bases, with 14 bases left between them. Germline-derived CDR1 and CDR2 are SGHTA and FQGNSA. This CDR3 contains 16 residues. The CDR3 bases are TGTGCCAGCAGCCCAGGGACGCTAAACTCTGGAAACACCATATATTTT. Amino acid sequence: CASSPGTLNSGNTIYF.